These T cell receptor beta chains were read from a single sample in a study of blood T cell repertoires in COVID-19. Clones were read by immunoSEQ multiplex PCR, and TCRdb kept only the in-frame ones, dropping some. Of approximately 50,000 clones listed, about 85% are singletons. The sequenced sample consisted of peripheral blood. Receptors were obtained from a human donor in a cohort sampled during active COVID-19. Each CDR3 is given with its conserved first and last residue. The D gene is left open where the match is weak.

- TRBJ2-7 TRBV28 TGTGCCAGCAGTCCCGGACAACTAAGGGGACTTTCCTACGAGCAGTACTTC CASSPGQLRGLSYEQYF
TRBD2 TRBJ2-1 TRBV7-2 TGTGCCAGCAGGCATCGGACTAGCGGGAGATATGAGCAGTTCTTC CASRHRTSGRYEQFF
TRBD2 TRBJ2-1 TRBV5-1 TGCGCCAGCAGCTTGGCCGTAGGGGCTAGCGGGGAAGAGCAGTTCTTC CASSLAVGASGEEQFF
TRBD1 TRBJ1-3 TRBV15 TGTGCCACCAGCAGAGATAGGGCGGGACAGGGGGCTGGAAACACCATATATTTT CATSRDRAGQGAGNTIYF
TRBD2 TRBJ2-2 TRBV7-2 TGTGCCAGCAGCTTTTCGCCTATACTAGCGGGAGGCGGGGAGCTGTTTTTT CASSFSPILAGGGELFF
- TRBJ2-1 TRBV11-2 TGTGCCAGCAGCTTCTCTGGGACTCACTACAATGAGCAGTTCTTC CASSFSGTHYNEQFF
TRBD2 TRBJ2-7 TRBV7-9 TGTGCCAGCAGCTCTCGACTAGCAAGGTCGTACGAGCAGTACTTC CASSSRLARSYEQYF
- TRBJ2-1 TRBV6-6 TGTGCCAGCAGTTCATTTTCGGAGACTCAGCAGTTCTTC CASSSFSETQQFF
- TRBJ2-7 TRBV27 TGTGCCAGCAGTTTCAGGGTAAGCTACGAGCAGTACTTC CASSFRVSYEQYF
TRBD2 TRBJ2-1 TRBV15 TGTGCCACCAGCCGGAGGCTAGCGGGTATAGATGAGCAGTTCTTC CATSRRLAGIDEQFF
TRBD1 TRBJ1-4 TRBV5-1 TGCGCCAGCAGCTTGGGGGACAGGAGTAATGAAAAACTGTTTTTT CASSLGDRSNEKLFF
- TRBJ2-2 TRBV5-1 TGCGCCAGCAGCTTGGCACAGAACACCGGGGAGCTGTTTTTT CASSLAQNTGELFF
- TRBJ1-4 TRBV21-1 TGTGCCAGCAGCAAAGACAGTTATAATGAAAAACTGTTTTTT CASSKDSYNEKLFF
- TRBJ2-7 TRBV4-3 TGCGCCAGCAGCCAAGAAAAGGGGGGGGTCGAGCAGTACTTC CASSQEKGGVEQYF
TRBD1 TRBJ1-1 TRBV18 TGTGCCAGCTCACCACAGGGACAGCTCTTGAGCATTGAAGCTTTCTTT CASSPQGQLLSIEAFF
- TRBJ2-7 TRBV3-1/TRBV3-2 TGTGCCAGCAGCCAAGCCCTTATCTACGAGCAGTACTTC CASSQALIYEQYF
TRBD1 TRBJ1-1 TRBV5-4 TGTGCCAGCAGCCCACTCTCCGGGACAGTGAACACTGAAGCTTTCTTT CASSPLSGTVNTEAFF